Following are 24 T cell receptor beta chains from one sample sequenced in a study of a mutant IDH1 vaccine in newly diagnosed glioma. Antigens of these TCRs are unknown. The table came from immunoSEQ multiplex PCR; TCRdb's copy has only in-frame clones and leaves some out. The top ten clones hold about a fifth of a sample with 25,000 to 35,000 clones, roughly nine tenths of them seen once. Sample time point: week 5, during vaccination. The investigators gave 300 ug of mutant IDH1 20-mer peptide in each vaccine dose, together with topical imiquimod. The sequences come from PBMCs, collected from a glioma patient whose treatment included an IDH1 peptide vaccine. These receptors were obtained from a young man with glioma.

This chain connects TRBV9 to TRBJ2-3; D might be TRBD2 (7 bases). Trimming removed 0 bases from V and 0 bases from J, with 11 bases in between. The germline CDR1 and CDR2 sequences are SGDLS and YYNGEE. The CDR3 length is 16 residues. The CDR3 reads CASSVGGGQSTDTQYF. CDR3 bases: TGTGCCAGCAGCGTAGGGGGGGGGCAGAGCACAGATACGCAGTATTTT.

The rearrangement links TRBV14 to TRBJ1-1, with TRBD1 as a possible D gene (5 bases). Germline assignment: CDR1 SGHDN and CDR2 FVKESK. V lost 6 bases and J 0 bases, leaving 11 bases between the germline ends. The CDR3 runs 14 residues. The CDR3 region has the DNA TGTGCCAGCAGTCGCGCAGGGATGAACACTGAAGCTTTCTTT. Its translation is CASSRAGMNTEAFF.

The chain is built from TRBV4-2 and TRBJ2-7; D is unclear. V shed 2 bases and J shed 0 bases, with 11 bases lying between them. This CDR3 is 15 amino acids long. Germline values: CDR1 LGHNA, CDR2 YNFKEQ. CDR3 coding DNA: TGTGCCAGCAGCCAACAGGTGTCGAGCTCCTACGAGCAGTACTTC. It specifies CASSQQVSSSYEQYF.

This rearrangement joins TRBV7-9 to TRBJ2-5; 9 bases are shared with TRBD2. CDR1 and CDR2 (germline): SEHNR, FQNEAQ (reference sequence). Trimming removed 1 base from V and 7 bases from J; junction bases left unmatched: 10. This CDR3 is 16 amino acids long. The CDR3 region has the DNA TGTGCCAGCAGCTTAGTGGCGGGAGGGCCAGTTGTGACCCAGTACTTC. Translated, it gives CASSLVAGGPVVTQYF.

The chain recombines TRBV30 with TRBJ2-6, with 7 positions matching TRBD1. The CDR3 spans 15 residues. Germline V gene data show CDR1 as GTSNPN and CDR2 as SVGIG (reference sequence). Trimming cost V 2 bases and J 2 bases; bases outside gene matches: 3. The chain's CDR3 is CAWSMTGTGANVLTF. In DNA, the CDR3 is TGTGCCTGGAGTATGACAGGGACTGGGGCCAACGTCCTGACTTTC. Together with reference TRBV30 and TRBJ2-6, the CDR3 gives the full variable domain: SQTIHQWPATLVQPVGSPLSLECTVEGTSNPNLYWYRQAAGRGLQLLFYSVGIGQISSEVPQNLSASRPQDRQFILSSKKLLLSDSGFYLCAWSMTGTGANVLTFGAGSRLTVL.

The CDR3 DNA sequence: TGTGCCAGCACCTTTGGAGCCGCGGGAGCTTTCTTT. Its translation is CASTFGAAGAFF. The chain recombines TRBV2 with TRBJ1-1; no reliable D call. This CDR3 is built from 12 residues. The V end lost 7 bases, the J end lost 10 bases, and 16 bases lay between the germline ends. CDR1 is SNHLY, CDR2 FYNNEI, per germline.

CDR3 residues: CASSHRVSGELFF. The CDR3 bases are TGTGCCAGCAGCCACCGGGTATCCGGGGAGCTGTTTTTT. The rearrangement links TRBV11-3 to TRBJ2-2; D remains ambiguous. The CDR3 covers 13 residues. The V and J ends lost 5 bases and 6 bases respectively, with 10 bases between them. Germline V gene sequence: CDR1 SGHNT, CDR2 YENEEA.

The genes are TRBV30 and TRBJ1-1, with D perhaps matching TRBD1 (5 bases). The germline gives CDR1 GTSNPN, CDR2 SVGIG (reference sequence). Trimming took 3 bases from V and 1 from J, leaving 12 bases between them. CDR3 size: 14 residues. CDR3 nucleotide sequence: TGTGCCTGGAGCGCGGGACTTCAGAACACTGAAGCTTTCTTT. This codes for CAWSAGLQNTEAFF.

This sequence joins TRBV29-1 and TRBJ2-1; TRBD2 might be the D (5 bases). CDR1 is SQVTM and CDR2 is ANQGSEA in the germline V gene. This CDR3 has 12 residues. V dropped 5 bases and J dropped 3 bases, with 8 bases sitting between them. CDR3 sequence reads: CSVSSGYNEQFF. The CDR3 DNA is TGCAGCGTTTCAAGCGGCTACAATGAGCAGTTCTTC.

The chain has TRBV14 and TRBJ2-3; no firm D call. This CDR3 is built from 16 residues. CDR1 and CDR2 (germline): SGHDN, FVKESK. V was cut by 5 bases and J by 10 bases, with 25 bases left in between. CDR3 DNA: TGTGCCAGCAGCATAGTGGCGCTCGACCCAAGCCGGCCGCAGTATTTT. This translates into CASSIVALDPSRPQYF.

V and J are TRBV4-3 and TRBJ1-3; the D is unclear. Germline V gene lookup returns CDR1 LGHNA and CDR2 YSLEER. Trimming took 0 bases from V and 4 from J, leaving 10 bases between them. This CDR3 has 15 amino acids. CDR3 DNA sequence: TGCGCCAGCAGCCAAGAGGTGGTATGGGGAAACACCATATATTTT. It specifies CASSQEVVWGNTIYF.

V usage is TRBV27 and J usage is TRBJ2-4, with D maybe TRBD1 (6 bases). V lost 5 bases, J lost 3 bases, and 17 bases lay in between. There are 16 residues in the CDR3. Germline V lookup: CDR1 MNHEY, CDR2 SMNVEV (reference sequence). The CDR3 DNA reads TGTGCCAGCAGTCGCAACCAGGGGTTGAGCAAAAACATTCAGTACTTC. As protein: CASSRNQGLSKNIQYF.

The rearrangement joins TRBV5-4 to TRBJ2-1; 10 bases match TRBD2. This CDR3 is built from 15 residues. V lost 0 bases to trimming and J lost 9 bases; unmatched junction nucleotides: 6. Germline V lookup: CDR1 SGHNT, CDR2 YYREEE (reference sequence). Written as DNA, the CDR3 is TGTGCCAGCAGCTTGGATCTAGCGGGAGTTGGTGAGCAGTTCTTC. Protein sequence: CASSLDLAGVGEQFF.

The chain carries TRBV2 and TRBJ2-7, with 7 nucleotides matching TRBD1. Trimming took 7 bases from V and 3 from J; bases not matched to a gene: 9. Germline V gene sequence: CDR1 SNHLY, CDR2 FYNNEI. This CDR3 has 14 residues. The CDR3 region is CASKRDSRLYEQYF. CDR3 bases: TGTGCCAGCAAACGGGACAGTCGCCTCTACGAGCAGTACTTC.

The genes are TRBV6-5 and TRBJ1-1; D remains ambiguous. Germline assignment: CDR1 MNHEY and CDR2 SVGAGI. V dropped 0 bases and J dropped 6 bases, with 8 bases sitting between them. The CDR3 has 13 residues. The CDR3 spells CASSYSSVAEAFF. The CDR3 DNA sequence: TGTGCCAGCAGTTACTCGAGTGTGGCTGAAGCTTTCTTT.

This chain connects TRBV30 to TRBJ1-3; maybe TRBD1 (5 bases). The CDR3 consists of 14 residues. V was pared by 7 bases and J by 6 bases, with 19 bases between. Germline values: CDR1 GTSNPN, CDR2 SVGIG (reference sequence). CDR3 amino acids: CASLTRDQINTIYF. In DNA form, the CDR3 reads TGTGCCTCGCTCACCCGGGACCAGATAAACACCATATATTTT.

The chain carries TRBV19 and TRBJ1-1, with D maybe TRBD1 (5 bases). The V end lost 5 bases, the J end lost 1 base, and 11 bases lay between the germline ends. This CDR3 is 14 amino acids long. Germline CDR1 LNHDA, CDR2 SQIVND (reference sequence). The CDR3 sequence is CASSSRGRNTEAFF. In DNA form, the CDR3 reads TGTGCCAGTAGTTCCCGGGGGAGGAACACTGAAGCTTTCTTT.

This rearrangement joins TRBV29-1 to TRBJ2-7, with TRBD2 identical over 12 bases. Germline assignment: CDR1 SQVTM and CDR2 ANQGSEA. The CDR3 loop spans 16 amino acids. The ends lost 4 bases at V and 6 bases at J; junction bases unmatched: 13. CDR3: CSVVLAGGGVLREQYF. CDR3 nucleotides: TGCAGCGTTGTACTAGCGGGAGGAGGGGTACTACGCGAGCAGTACTTC.

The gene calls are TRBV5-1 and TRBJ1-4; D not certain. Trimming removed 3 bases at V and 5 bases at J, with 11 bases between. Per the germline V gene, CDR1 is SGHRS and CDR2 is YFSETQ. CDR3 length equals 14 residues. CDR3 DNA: TGCGCCAGCAGCTCCCTCGGAGTAAATGAAAAACTGTTTTTT. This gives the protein CASSSLGVNEKLFF. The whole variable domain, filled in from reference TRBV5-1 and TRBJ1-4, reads KAGVTQTPRYLIKTRGQQVTLSCSPISGHRSVSWYQQTPGQGLQFLFEYFSETQRNKGNFPGRFSGRQFSNSRSEMNVSTLELGDSALYLCASSSLGVNEKLFFGSGTQLSVL.

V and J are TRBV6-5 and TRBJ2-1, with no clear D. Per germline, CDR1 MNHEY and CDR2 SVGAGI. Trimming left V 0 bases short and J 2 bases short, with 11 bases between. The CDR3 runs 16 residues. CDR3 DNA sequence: TGTGCCAGCAGTTACTCCATAAATGTTCCCTACAATGAGCAGTTCTTC. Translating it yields CASSYSINVPYNEQFF.

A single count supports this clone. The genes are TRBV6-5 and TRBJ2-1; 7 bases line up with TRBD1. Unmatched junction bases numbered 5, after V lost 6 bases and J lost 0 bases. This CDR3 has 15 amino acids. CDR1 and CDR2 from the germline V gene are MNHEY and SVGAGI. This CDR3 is CASRPQGVSYNEQFF. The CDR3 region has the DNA TGTGCCAGCAGGCCCCAGGGGGTCTCCTACAATGAGCAGTTCTTC.

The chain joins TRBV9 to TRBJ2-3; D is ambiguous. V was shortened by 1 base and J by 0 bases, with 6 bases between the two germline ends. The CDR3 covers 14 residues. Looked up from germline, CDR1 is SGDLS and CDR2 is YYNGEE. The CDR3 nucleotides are TGTGCCAGCAGCGTAACGCCAAGCACAGATACGCAGTATTTT. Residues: CASSVTPSTDTQYF.

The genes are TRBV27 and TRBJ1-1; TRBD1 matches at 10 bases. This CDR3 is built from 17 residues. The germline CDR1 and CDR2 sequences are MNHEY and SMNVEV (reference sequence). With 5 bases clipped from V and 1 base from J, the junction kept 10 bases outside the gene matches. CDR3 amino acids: CASSLRTGGGRNTEAFF. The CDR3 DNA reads TGTGCCAGCAGTCTCCGGACAGGGGGAGGAAGGAACACTGAAGCTTTCTTT.

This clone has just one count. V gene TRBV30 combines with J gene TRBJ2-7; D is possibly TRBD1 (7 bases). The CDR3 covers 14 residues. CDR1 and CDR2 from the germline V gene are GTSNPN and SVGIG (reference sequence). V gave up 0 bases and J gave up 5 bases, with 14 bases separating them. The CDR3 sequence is CAWSVLGRGDEQYF. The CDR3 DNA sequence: TGTGCCTGGAGTGTACTGGGCAGGGGGGACGAGCAGTACTTC. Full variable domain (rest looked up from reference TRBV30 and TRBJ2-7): SQTIHQWPATLVQPVGSPLSLECTVEGTSNPNLYWYRQAAGRGLQLLFYSVGIGQISSEVPQNLSASRPQDRQFILSSKKLLLSDSGFYLCAWSVLGRGDEQYFGPGTRLTVT.